This TCR beta chain was identified in a study of CD8 T cells in Susac syndrome. V shed 5 bases, J shed 3 bases, and the junction held 8 bases outside the gene matches. CDR3 length: 15 residues. Per germline, CDR1 MNHEY and CDR2 SVGAGI. To note about this clonotype: Antigen unknown.

Findings and limits, study-wide: TCR sequencing and HLA analysis covered a relatively small number of individuals.

With random hexamers, reverse transcription was performed on roughly 0.5 to 1 ug of RNA. A multiplex approach, immunoSEQ multiplex PCR, amplified TCR beta CDR3 across 54 Vbeta and 13 Jbeta. Each CDR3 protein is one row after TCRdb ran MiXCR on the immunoSEQ multiplex PCR reads. Counted here are 100,000 to 150,000 distinct CDR3 sequences, roughly 96% occurring once; the ten biggest clones make up more than 0.1%. The receptor was derived from a human donor in good health. J is TRBJ2-7 and V is TRBV6-5, with 9 bases matching TRBD1. Sequencing was performed on CD4+ T cells from PBMCs. CDR3: CASSGPGTGHYEQYF. CDR3 DNA sequence: TGTGCCAGCAGTGGACCCGGGACAGGGCACTACGAGCAGTACTTC.